These 8 T cell receptor beta chains came from one sample sequenced in a study of neoadjuvant anti-PD-1 for oral cavity cancer. Method: immunoSEQ multiplex PCR; TCRdb's copy keeps in-frame clones and lacks some. The profile shows more than 15,000 clones, about three fifths of them singletons. The specimen comprised PBMCs, sampled before nivolumab (anti-PD-1) treatment. The receptors were sampled from a person aged 40-85 years with oral cavity squamous cell carcinoma.

This CDR3 reads CASSLQRGELFF. CDR3 DNA sequence: TGTGCCAGCAGCTTGCAGCGGGGGGAGCTGTTTTTT. The chain employs TRBV11-2 and TRBJ2-2; D perhaps matches TRBD2 (5 bases). Per the germline V gene, CDR1 is SGHAT and CDR2 is FQNNGV. Trimming took off 3 bases at V and 8 bases at J, with 7 bases between the two ends. This CDR3 is 12 amino acids long.

The chain recombines TRBV11-2 with TRBJ1-2, with TRBD1 matching over 10 bases. The CDR3 extends over 15 amino acids. V was clipped by 5 bases and J by 5 bases; unmatched bases: 8. Germline CDR1 reads SGHAT; CDR2 reads FQNNGV. The CDR3: CASSQGTGESYGYTF. DNA of the CDR3: TGTGCCAGCAGCCAAGGGACAGGGGAGTCTTATGGCTACACCTTC.

This clone was detected a few times. V and J are TRBV16 and TRBJ1-1; D unresolved. With 1 base removed from V and 1 base from J, the gap between germline ends came to 1 base. Germline V CDR1 and CDR2: KGHSY, FQNENV. The CDR3 is 12 residues long. Written as DNA, the CDR3 is TGTGCCAGCAGCCAATGGAACACTGAAGCTTTCTTT. Protein: CASSQWNTEAFF.

Points on this clone: Other DNA sequences in this sample translate to the same CDR3. This chain joins TRBV9 and TRBJ1-4; D possibly corresponds to TRBD1 (6 bases). Per germline, CDR1 SGDLS and CDR2 YYNGEE. Between the trimmed V and J ends, which lost 0 bases and 8 bases, there was a span of 14 bases. CDR3 length equals 15 residues. CDR3 sequence reads: CASSVGGGLSEKLFF. The CDR3 nucleotides are TGTGCCAGCAGCGTAGGAGGGGGGTTGAGCGAAAAACTGTTTTTT.

The sample holds a few counts of this clone. V usage is TRBV6-5 and J usage is TRBJ2-6; the D gene is possibly TRBD1 (6 bases). The CDR3 runs to 14 residues. V dropped 7 bases and J dropped 3 bases, with 10 bases sitting between them. The germline gives CDR1 MNHEY, CDR2 SVGAGI. The CDR3, as DNA: TGTGCCAGCAAAAGGGGGTTTGGGGCCAACGTCCTGACTTTC. Amino acid sequence: CASKRGFGANVLTF.

The CDR3 here is CASRATVEIGEQFF. The DNA for the CDR3 is TGTGCCAGCAGGGCGACAGTGGAAATCGGTGAGCAGTTCTTC. The V gene is TRBV6-1, the J gene TRBJ2-1, with a possible D match to TRBD1 (5 bases). Germline assignment: CDR1 MNHNS and CDR2 SASEGT. V was pared by 6 bases and J by 9 bases, with 18 bases between. The CDR3 length is 14 residues.

V usage is TRBV30 and J usage is TRBJ2-1; TRBD1 agrees at 8 bases. J lost 7 bases, V lost 2 bases, and 4 bases had no gene match. There are 13 residues in the CDR3. Germline V gene lookup returns CDR1 GTSNPN and CDR2 SVGIG (reference sequence). The chain's CDR3 is CAWSPGQGNEQFF. The CDR3 coding sequence is TGTGCCTGGAGTCCCGGACAGGGTAATGAGCAGTTCTTC.

This chain connects TRBV6-6 to TRBJ1-3; D is unresolved. This CDR3 region has 14 residues. The germline V gene encodes CDR1 MNHNY and CDR2 SVGAGI (reference sequence). The V gene lost 10 bases and the J gene lost 2 bases, with 15 bases spanning the gap. DNA of the CDR3: TGTGCCACCAGAGTTGGGCAGGCTGGAAACACCATATATTTT. It specifies CATRVGQAGNTIYF.